This T cell receptor (beta chain) was obtained from a study of control samples from healthy donors and cancer patients. Sequenced by immunoSEQ multiplex PCR; TCRdb stores in-frame clones only, minus some. The sample lists around 85,000 clones, about 93% occurring once. The sample was blood. This TCR came from a woman in her late teens or twenties in good health.

DNA for the CDR3: TGTGCCATCAGTGTGTCAGGGGTCGACTACGAGCAGTACTTC. Amino acids: CAISVSGVDYEQYF. V and J are TRBV10-3 and TRBJ2-7; D may be TRBD1 (6 bases). Trimming left V 4 bases short and J 3 bases short, with 13 bases between. This CDR3 region has 14 residues. Germline values: CDR1 ENHRY, CDR2 SYGVKD.